This TCR beta chain was observed in a study of blood T cell repertoires in COVID-19. Some clones are missing from TCRdb's copy, which holds only in-frame ones; the method was immunoSEQ multiplex PCR. The sample holds about 260,000 clones, approximately 80% seen once. Germline V lookup: CDR1 MNHEY, CDR2 SVGEGT. The CDR3 has 15 amino acids. Trimming at V came to 6 bases and at J to 3 bases, leaving 7 bases not matched to a gene. This chain uses TRBV6-2 or TRBV6-3 with TRBJ2-1; TRBD1 matches at 8 bases. Sequencing was performed on peripheral blood. The TCR comes from a man aged 55 to 70 with acute or convalescent COVID-19. The CDR3 bases are TGTGCCAGCAGCCGACAGGGGTCGGGCTACAATGAGCAGTTCTTC. It specifies CASSRQGSGYNEQFF.